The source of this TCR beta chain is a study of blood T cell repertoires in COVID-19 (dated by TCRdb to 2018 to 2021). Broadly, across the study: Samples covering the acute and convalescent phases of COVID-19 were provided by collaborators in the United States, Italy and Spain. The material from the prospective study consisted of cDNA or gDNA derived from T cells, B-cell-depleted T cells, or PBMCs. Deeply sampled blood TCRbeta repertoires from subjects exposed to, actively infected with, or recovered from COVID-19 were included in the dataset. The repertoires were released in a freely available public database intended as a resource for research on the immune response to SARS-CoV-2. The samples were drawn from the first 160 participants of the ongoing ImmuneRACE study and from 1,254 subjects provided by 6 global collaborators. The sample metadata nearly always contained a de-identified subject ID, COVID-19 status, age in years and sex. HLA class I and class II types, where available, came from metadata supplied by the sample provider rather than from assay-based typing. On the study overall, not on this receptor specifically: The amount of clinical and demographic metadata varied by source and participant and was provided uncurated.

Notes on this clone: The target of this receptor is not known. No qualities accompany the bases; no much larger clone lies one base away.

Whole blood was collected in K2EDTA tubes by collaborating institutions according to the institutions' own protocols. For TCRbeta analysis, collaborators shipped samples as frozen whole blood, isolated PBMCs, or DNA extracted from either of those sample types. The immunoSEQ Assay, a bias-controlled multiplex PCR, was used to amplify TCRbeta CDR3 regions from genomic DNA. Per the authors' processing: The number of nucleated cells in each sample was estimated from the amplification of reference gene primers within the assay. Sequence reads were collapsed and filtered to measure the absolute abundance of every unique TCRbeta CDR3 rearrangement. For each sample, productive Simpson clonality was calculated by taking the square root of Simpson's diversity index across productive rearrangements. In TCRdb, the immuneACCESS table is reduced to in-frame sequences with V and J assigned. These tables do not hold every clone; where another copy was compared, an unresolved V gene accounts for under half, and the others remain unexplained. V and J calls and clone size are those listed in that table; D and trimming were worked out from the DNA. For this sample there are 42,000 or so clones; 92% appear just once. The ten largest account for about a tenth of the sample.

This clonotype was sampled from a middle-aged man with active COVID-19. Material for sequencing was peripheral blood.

The DNA sequence reads TGTGCCAGCAACGCCGGGAATAATTCACCCCTCCACTTT. This codes for CASNAGNNSPLHF. The rearranged segments are TRBV5-5 and TRBJ1-6, with no reliable assignment of the D segment. Measured from the cysteine to the phenylalanine, the CDR3 is 13 residues long. Solely the CDR3 DNA is kept, with 39 bases framed from the first base. V and J are truncated by 6 bases and 5 bases respectively, leaving an intervening sequence of 9 bases. CDR1 and CDR2, looked up from the germline V gene (reference sequence), are SGHKS and YYEKEE.